This T cell receptor (beta chain) was recorded in a study of blood T cell repertoires in COVID-19. Across the study: Sources were T cells, B-cell-depleted T cells, or PBMCs; the material itself was cDNA or gDNA.

How the authors handled the data: Cell counts per sample came from amplifying reference gene primers. Sequencing was performed with immunoSEQ multiplex PCR; in TCRdb, only in-frame clones are kept and a portion is missing. The V and J calls and clone size come from that table; D and trimming were worked out from the DNA. In the table there are fewer than 300,000 clones, roughly 77% of which are singletons. Germline CDR1 SGDLS, CDR2 YYNGEE. The CDR3 loop spans 17 amino acids. V lost 0 bases to trimming and J lost 4 bases; unmatched junction nucleotides: 4. Sequencing used peripheral blood. The TCR was taken from a woman of 80 years or more with acute or convalescent COVID-19. The chain employs TRBV9 and TRBJ2-1, with 13 bases matching TRBD2. CDR3 amino acids: CASSVAQTSGGYNEQFF. In nucleotides, the CDR3 is TGTGCCAGCAGCGTAGCACAGACTAGCGGGGGGTACAATGAGCAGTTCTTC.